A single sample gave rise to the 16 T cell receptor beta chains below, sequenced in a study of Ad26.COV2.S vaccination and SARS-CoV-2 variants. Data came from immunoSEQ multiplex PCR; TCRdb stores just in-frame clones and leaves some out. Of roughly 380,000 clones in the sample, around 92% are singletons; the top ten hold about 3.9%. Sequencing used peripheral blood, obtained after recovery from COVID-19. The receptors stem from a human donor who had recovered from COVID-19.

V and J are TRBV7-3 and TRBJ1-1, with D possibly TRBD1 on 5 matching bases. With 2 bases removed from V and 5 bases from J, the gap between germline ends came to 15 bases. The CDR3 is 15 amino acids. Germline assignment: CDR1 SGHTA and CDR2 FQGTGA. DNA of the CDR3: TGTGCCAGCAGCTTAGGGGCTCTAGGGACGACTGAAGCTTTCTTT. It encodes CASSLGALGTTEAFF.

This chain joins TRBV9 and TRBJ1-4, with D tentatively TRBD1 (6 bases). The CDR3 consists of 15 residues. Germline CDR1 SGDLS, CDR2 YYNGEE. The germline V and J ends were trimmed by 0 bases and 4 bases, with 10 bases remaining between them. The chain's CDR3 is CASSVDGGFNEKLFF. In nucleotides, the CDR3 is TGTGCCAGCAGCGTAGACGGGGGCTTTAATGAAAAACTGTTTTTT.

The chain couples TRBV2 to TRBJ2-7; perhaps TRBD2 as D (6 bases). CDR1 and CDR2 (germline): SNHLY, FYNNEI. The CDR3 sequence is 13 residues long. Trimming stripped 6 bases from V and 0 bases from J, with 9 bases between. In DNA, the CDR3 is TGTGCCAGCAGACCGGGACTCTCCTACGAGCAGTACTTC. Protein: CASRPGLSYEQYF.

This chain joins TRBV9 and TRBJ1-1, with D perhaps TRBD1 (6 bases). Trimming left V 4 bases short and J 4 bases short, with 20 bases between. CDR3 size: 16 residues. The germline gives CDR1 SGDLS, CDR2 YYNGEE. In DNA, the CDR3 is TGTGCCAGCAGCCCACGCGGGGGGCTCTCTCGCACTGAAGCTTTCTTT. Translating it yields CASSPRGGLSRTEAFF.

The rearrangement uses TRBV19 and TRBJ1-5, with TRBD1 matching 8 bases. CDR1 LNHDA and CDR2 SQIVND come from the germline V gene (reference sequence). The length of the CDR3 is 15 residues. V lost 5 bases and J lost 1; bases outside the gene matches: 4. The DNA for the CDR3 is TGTGCCAGTAGTTTCTCAGGGGGCAGCAATCAGCCCCAGCATTTT. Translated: CASSFSGGSNQPQHF.

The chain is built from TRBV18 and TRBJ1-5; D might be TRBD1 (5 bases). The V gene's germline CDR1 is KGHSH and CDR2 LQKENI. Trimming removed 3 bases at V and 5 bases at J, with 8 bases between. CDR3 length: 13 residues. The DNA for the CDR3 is TGTGCCAGCTCACCGACAGAGGATCAGCCCCAGCATTTT. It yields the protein CASSPTEDQPQHF. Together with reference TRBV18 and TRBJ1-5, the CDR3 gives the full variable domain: NAGVMQNPRHLVRRRGQEARLRCSPMKGHSHVYWYRQLPEEGLKFMVYLQKENIIDESGMPKERFSAEFPKEGPSILRIQQVVRGDSAAYFCASSPTEDQPQHFGDGTRLSIL.

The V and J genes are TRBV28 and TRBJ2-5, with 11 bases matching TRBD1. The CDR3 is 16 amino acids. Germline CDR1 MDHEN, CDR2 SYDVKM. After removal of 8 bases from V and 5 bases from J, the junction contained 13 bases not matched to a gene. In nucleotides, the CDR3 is TGTGCCAGCGGATTGTCCGGGACAGGGGGAAGCGAGACCCAGTACTTC. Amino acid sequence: CASGLSGTGGSETQYF.

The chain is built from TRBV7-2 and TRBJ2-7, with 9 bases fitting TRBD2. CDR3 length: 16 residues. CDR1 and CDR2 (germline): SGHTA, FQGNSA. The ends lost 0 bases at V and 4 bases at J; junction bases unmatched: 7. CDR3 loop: CASSLAVGSGGYEQYF. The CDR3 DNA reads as TGTGCCAGCAGCTTAGCAGTTGGGAGCGGGGGGTACGAGCAGTACTTC.

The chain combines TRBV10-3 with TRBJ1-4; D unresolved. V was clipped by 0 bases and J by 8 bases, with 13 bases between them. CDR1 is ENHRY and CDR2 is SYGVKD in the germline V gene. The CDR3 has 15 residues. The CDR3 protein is CAISESTPSVEKLFF. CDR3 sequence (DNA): TGTGCCATCAGTGAGTCGACCCCCTCGGTAGAAAAACTGTTTTTT.

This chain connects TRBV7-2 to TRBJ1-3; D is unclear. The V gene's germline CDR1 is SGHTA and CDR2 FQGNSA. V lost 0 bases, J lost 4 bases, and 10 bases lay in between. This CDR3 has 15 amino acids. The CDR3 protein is CASSLALSQGNTIYF. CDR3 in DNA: TGTGCCAGCAGCTTAGCGCTGAGCCAGGGAAACACCATATATTTT.

The CDR3 loop reads CASSIGQGNTIYF. The CDR3 DNA follows: TGTGCCAGTAGTATCGGCCAAGGAAACACCATATATTTT. The chain joins TRBV19 to TRBJ1-3; D gene unclear. Germline V gene lookup returns CDR1 LNHDA and CDR2 SQIVND (reference sequence). V lost 3 bases to trimming and J lost 4 bases, with 7 bases between them. The CDR3 runs 13 residues.

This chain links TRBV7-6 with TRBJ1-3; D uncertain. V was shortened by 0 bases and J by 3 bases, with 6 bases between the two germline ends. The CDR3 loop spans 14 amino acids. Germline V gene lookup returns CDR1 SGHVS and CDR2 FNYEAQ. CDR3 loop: CASSLAKSGNTIYF. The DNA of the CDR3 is TGTGCCAGCAGCTTAGCCAAAAGTGGAAACACCATATATTTT.

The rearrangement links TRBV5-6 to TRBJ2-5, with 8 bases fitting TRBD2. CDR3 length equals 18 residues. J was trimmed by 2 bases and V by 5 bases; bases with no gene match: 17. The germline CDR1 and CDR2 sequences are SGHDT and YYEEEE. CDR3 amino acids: CASSHPTPGLGTQETQYF. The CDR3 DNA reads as TGTGCCAGCAGTCATCCCACACCGGGACTAGGCACTCAAGAGACCCAGTACTTC.

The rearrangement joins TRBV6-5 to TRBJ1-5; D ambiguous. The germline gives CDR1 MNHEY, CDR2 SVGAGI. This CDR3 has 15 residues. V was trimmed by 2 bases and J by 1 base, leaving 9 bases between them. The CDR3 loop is CASSYGIGSNQPQHF. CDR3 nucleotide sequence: TGTGCCAGCAGTTACGGTATTGGAAGCAATCAGCCCCAGCATTTT.

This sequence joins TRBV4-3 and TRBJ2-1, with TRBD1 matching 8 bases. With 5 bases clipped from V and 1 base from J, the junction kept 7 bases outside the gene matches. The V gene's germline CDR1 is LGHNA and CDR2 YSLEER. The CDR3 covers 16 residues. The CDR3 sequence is CASSAGQGASYNEQFF. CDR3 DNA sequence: TGCGCCAGCAGCGCTGGACAGGGAGCTTCCTACAATGAGCAGTTCTTC.

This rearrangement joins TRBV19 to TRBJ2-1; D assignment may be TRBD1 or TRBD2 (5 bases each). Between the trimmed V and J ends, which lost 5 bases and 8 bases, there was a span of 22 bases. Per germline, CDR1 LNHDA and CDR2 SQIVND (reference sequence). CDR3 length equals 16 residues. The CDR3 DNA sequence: TGTGCCAGTAGTGGACCCATGGGGACCGTGGGGGATGAGCAGTTCTTC. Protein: CASSGPMGTVGDEQFF.